The source of this T cell receptor beta chain is a study of T cell clones after liver transplantation. Comment on this clone: The antigen is undetermined.

The CDR3 contains 10 residues. Trimming removed 5 bases at V and 2 bases at J, with 0 bases between. Germline-derived CDR1 and CDR2 are SGHTA and FQGNSA. Profiling relied on immunoSEQ multiplex PCR, and the TCRdb table lists in-frame clones only, not all of them. This table holds tens of thousands of clones, about four fifths found once. Overall study results and limits: In 5 of 8 subjects, circulating graft-donor-reactive CD4 TCRbeta sequences fell significantly after transplant. A larger donor-reactive than third-party decline suggested partial antigen-specific deletion.

Sequenced here: CD4+ T cells from blood, sampled 12 months after liver transplant. J is TRBJ2-5 and V is TRBV7-2; the D is unclear. The receptor's source is a human patient who received a liver transplant. The graft donor may have given rise to some T cells. The CDR3 sequence is CASSQETQYF. In DNA, the CDR3 is TGTGCCAGCAGCCAAGAGACCCAGTACTTC. The full variable domain, its missing parts supplied by reference TRBV7-2 and TRBJ2-5, is GAGVSQSPSNKVTEKGKDVELRCDPISGHTALYWYRQSLGQGLEFLIYFQGNSAPDKSGLPSDRFSAERTGGSVSTLTIQRTQQEDSAVYLCASSQETQYFGPGTRLLVL.